This is a list of T cell receptor beta chains from one sample in a study of identical twins. From the 5' RACE reads, TCRdb called clonotypes with MiXCR, one entry per CDR3 protein. The sample yields 690,000 or so distinct CDR3 sequences, 8.5% to 9.5% seen once. The same specimen was also included in a second study, on yellow fever vaccine responses in identical twins.

Sequenced: PBMCs. The receptors here all came from a woman under 30 in good health. Both conserved end residues are part of each CDR3. The order of the fields is D gene, J gene, clone size, V gene, CDR3 DNA, CDR3 protein. D genes are given only for firm matches. Clone sizes are given selectively: once, few, many, or a class where the clone is expanded.

D: .; J: TRBJ2-4; size: .; V: TRBV27; DNA: TGTGCCAGCAGTTTTGCGGGAGCCAAAAACATTCAGTACTTC; CDR3: CASSFAGAKNIQYF
D: .; J: TRBJ2-3; size: many; V: TRBV7-9; DNA: TGTGCCAGCAGCCCGTCATCAGATACGCAGTATTTT; CDR3: CASSPSSDTQYF
D: .; J: TRBJ2-7; size: .; V: TRBV10-3; DNA: TGTGCCATCAGCTATGACTACGAGCAGTACTTC; CDR3: CAISYDYEQYF
D: .; J: TRBJ2-7; size: .; V: TRBV7-8; DNA: TGTGCCAGCAGCTTAGGACTGACTTTGTCCTACGAGCAGTACTTC; CDR3: CASSLGLTLSYEQYF
D: .; J: TRBJ2-7; size: few; V: TRBV18; DNA: TGTGCCAGCTCACCACCGGTCAGCTTCGAGCAGTACTTC; CDR3: CASSPPVSFEQYF
D: .; J: TRBJ2-3; size: many; V: TRBV12-3/TRBV12-4; DNA: TGTGCCAGCAGTGTCCCCCCCCCTCTGGATACGCAGTATTTT; CDR3: CASSVPPPLDTQYF
D: .; J: TRBJ2-7; size: .; V: TRBV29-1; DNA: TGCAGCGTTGAAGAGGGAGGACGGAACCTCTACGAGCAGTACTTC; CDR3: CSVEEGGRNLYEQYF
D: TRBD2; J: TRBJ2-3; size: many; V: TRBV5-1; DNA: TGCGCCAGCAGCACACGGACTAGCGCAGATACGCAGTATTTT; CDR3: CASSTRTSADTQYF
D: .; J: TRBJ2-3; size: .; V: TRBV21-1; DNA: TGTGCCAGCAGCAAAGCCGGGGGAGGGAGGGTATCAGATACGCAGTATTTT; CDR3: CASSKAGGGRVSDTQYF
D: .; J: TRBJ2-4; size: few; V: TRBV7-9; DNA: TGTGCCAGCAGCTTGGGCAAGGGGTTAGCCAAAAACATTCAGTACTTC; CDR3: CASSLGKGLAKNIQYF
D: .; J: TRBJ2-1; size: .; V: TRBV6-2/TRBV6-3; DNA: TGTGCCAGCAGTTACGGGCCCCAGAGTGTAGATGAGCAGTTCTTC; CDR3: CASSYGPQSVDEQFF
D: TRBD2; J: TRBJ2-2; size: few; V: TRBV10-3; DNA: TGTGCCATCACCTTTCTCCCGCTAGCGGGGGGGAGAAACACCGGGGAGCTGTTTTTT; CDR3: CAITFLPLAGGRNTGELFF
D: .; J: TRBJ2-2; size: many; V: TRBV4-3; DNA: TGCGCCAGCAGCCAAGCTTTCCACGGGGAGCTGTTTTTT; CDR3: CASSQAFHGELFF
D: .; J: TRBJ1-1; size: .; V: TRBV28; DNA: TGTGCCAGCAGTTTCTGGACTGAAGCTTTCTTT; CDR3: CASSFWTEAFF
D: .; J: TRBJ2-7; size: .; V: TRBV5-6; DNA: TGTGCCAGCAGCCGCACTAGGACCGCGTACGAGCAGTACTTC; CDR3: CASSRTRTAYEQYF
D: TRBD2; J: TRBJ2-7; size: .; V: TRBV12-3/TRBV12-4; DNA: TGTGCCAGCAGTTCCTCGGGACTAGCGGGAGGTTACTACGAGCAGTACTTC; CDR3: CASSSSGLAGGYYEQYF
D: TRBD1; J: TRBJ2-1; size: few; V: TRBV7-9; DNA: TGTGCCAGCAGCTTATCCGGCCCCCGGGGACAGGGGAATGAGCAGTTCTTC; CDR3: CASSLSGPRGQGNEQFF
D: .; J: TRBJ1-6; size: many; V: TRBV7-2; DNA: TGTGCCAGCAGCTTAGGGGCCCCATCCCCCCTCCACTTT; CDR3: CASSLGAPSPLHF